The 9 T cell receptor beta chains presented below share a single source sample, sequenced in a study of T cells in Graves' hyperthyroidism and ophthalmopathy. RNA transcripts served as the template for amplifying TCR beta CDR3 regions. The TCR CDR3 was amplified in a first-round RT-PCR using the HTBI primer set. TCRdb re-called the multiplex PCR reads with MiXCR, one entry per CDR3 protein. The sample yields 500,000 to 600,000 distinct CDR3 sequences, 40% to 50% seen once. Source material: peripheral blood or thyroid tissue (not recorded which). The receptors here all came from an adult woman with Graves' disease, either hyperthyroidism or ophthalmopathy (not recorded which).

This clonotype showed up just a few times. This sequence joins TRBV7-9 and TRBJ1-2, with 8 bases fitting TRBD1. Trimming took 5 bases from V and 4 from J; bases not matched to a gene: 9. The CDR3 length is 15 residues. CDR1 SEHNR and CDR2 FQNEAQ come from the germline V gene (reference sequence). CDR3 amino acids: CASSLRDRIFYGYTF. The CDR3 DNA reads as TGTGCCAGCAGCCTCCGGGACAGGATTTTCTATGGCTACACCTTC.

This clonotype was seen at least ten times. The V gene is TRBV6-5, the J gene TRBJ1-5, with D tentatively TRBD1 (5 bases). Per the germline V gene, CDR1 is MNHEY and CDR2 is SVGAGI. The length of the CDR3 is 13 residues. V was shortened by 7 bases and J by 6 bases, with 13 bases between the two germline ends. CDR3 sequence (DNA): TGTGCCAGCACCCCGGGGGTGGCTCAGCCCCAGCATTTT. Amino acid sequence: CASTPGVAQPQHF.

This clonotype came up many times. This chain links TRBV20-1 with TRBJ1-2, with D perhaps matching TRBD1 (6 bases). The ends were cut back, 2 bases at V and 2 bases at J, with 15 bases in the middle. CDR1 is DFQATT and CDR2 is SNEGSKA in the germline V gene (reference sequence). This CDR3 is 15 amino acids long. CDR3 region: CSARPPGHLNYGYTF. Here the CDR3 DNA reads TGCAGTGCTAGACCCCCGGGACACCTAAACTATGGCTACACCTTC.

Notes on this clonotype: This may be a read error: a much more frequent sequence differs by one nucleotide. The chain uses TRBV14 and TRBJ2-7; the match to TRBD2 covers 9 bases. This CDR3 contains 18 residues. Germline V gives CDR1 SGHDN, CDR2 FVKESK. Written as DNA, the CDR3 is TGTGCCAGCAGCCAAGCCCCAGCGGGAGGAAGAACTCCAAACGAGCAGCACTTC. Protein sequence: CASSQAPAGGRTPNEQHF.

This rearrangement joins TRBV29-1 to TRBJ1-4; D unclear. Germline V lookup: CDR1 SQVTM, CDR2 ANQGSEA. V was trimmed by 7 bases and J by 8 bases, leaving 5 bases between them. The CDR3 is made up of 9 amino acids. CDR3 residues: CSAIEKLFF. The DNA of the CDR3 is TGCAGCGCGATAGAAAAACTGTTTTTT.

The chain links TRBV7-3 to TRBJ2-3; 9 positions agree with TRBD2. CDR1 and CDR2 (germline): SGHTA, FQGTGA. V dropped 5 bases and J dropped 2; count of bases not matched to a gene: 11. The CDR3 has 17 amino acids. This chain's CDR3 is CASSLRSEGLATDTQYF. The CDR3 region has the DNA TGTGCCAGCAGCCTCCGTTCTGAGGGACTAGCCACAGATACGCAGTATTTT.

V and J are TRBV20-1 and TRBJ2-5, with D hard to call. CDR3 length: 15 residues. Germline V gene data show CDR1 as DFQATT and CDR2 as SNEGSKA (reference sequence). Deletions cut 1 base from V and 9 bases from J, with 21 bases between. CDR3 nucleotides: TGCAGTGCTAGAGGGCAGAGATATAGCAATCAGCCCCAGTACTTC. Translating it yields CSARGQRYSNQPQYF.

The V gene is TRBV25-1, the J gene TRBJ2-7; TRBD1 matches 8 bases. This CDR3 region has 15 residues. The V segment lost 4 bases and the J segment 3 bases; nucleotides outside the gene matches: 8. Germline V CDR1 and CDR2: MGHDK, SYGVNS. CDR3 nucleotide sequence: TGTGCCAGCAGTGGAGACCGGGACAGGAACTACGAGCAGTACTTC. It codes for CASSGDRDRNYEQYF.

This clonotype was found many times. The chain is built from TRBV20-1 and TRBJ2-7; D not certain. Germline values: CDR1 DFQATT, CDR2 SNEGSKA (reference sequence). V lost 0 bases and J 3 bases, leaving 12 bases between the germline ends. The CDR3 runs 14 residues. Written as DNA, the CDR3 is TGCAGTGCTAGAGATCCGTCCCTTTTCTACGAGCAGTACTTC. This sequence encodes CSARDPSLFYEQYF.